These 25 T cell receptor beta chains share one sample of origin, sequenced in a study of blood T cells in healthy people across ages. Sample-barcoded 5' priming and a J-beta primer mix drove a second PCR of about 6 to 12 cycles. TCRdb re-analysed the 5' RACE reads in MiXCR, keeping a single row per CDR3 protein. The data contain about 1.6 million distinct CDR3 sequences, around 35% of them singletons. Specimen: blood. These receptors were obtained from a woman younger than 45 in good health.

This chain connects TRBV3-1 to TRBJ2-5; D possibly matches TRBD1 or TRBD2 (5 bases each). Looked up from germline, CDR1 is LGHDT and CDR2 is YNNKEL (reference sequence). V dropped 5 bases and J dropped 1 base, with 11 bases sitting between them. The CDR3 length is 14 residues. This chain's CDR3 is CASSAPGTQETQYF. CDR3 sequence (DNA): TGTGCCAGCAGCGCCCCCGGGACCCAAGAGACCCAGTACTTC.

This clonotype showed up just a few times. In DNA, the CDR3 is TGTGCCACCAGGACACCATATAGCAATCAGCCCCAGCATTTT. This codes for CATRTPYSNQPQHF. This rearrangement joins TRBV6-2 or TRBV6-3 to TRBJ1-5; D possibly corresponds to TRBD1 (5 bases). This CDR3 contains 14 residues. Germline loops: CDR1 MNHEY, CDR2 SVGEGT. V was clipped by 10 bases and J by 0 bases, with 13 bases between them.

Regarding this clonotype: The junction differs from germline at one of its ends, possibly a read error. This chain links TRBV6-1 with TRBJ1-2, with 12 bases lining up with TRBD1. This CDR3 is built from 17 residues. Germline CDR1 MNHNS, CDR2 SASEGT. The CDR3 nucleotides read TGTGCCAGCAGTGAGCCGGGACAGGGGGCTGCTAACTACGGCTACACCTTC. It translates to CASSEPGQGAANYGYTF.

This clonotype was seen more than once but under ten times. The chain recombines TRBV28 with TRBJ2-5, with D possibly being TRBD1 or TRBD2 (6 bases each). The CDR3 runs to 14 residues. From germline, CDR1 is MDHEN and CDR2 SYDVKM. V was clipped by 10 bases and J by 5 bases, with 20 bases between them. The CDR3 here is CATNMGGREETQYF. CDR3 in DNA: TGTGCCACAAATATGGGGGGCCGAGAGGAGACCCAGTACTTC.

This clonotype appeared many times. The chain uses TRBV4-1 and TRBJ2-7; tentatively, D is TRBD1 (5 bases). The V end was cut by 0 bases, the J end by 4 bases, with 7 bases between. The germline CDR1 and CDR2 sequences are MGHRA and YSYEKL. The CDR3 length is 13 residues. The CDR3 DNA reads as TGCGCCAGCAGCCAAGATAAGGGGTACGAGCAGTACTTC. Residues: CASSQDKGYEQYF.

The chain joins TRBV4-2 to TRBJ2-7, with a possible D match to TRBD2 (5 bases). The CDR3 runs 15 residues. The V gene lost 0 bases and the J gene lost 6 bases, with 15 bases spanning the gap. Per germline, CDR1 LGHNA and CDR2 YNFKEQ. The CDR3 here is CASSQDLGRAGEQYF. As DNA, the CDR3 is TGTGCCAGCAGCCAAGATCTCGGGCGGGCGGGCGAGCAGTACTTC.

This clonotype was recorded a few times. The gene calls are TRBV19 and TRBJ2-7, with 8 bases lining up with TRBD1. Germline V gene data show CDR1 as LNHDA and CDR2 as SQIVND (reference sequence). V dropped 6 bases and J dropped 1; count of bases not matched to a gene: 5. This CDR3 has 14 residues. As DNA, the CDR3 is TGTGCCAGTAGCCGGACAGGGAGATCCTACGAGCAGTACTTC. Translating it yields CASSRTGRSYEQYF.

This clonotype was detected a few times. The V and J genes are TRBV5-1 and TRBJ2-7; 9 bases match TRBD2. The CDR3 loop spans 14 amino acids. The germline CDR1 and CDR2 sequences are SGHRS and YFSETQ. V shed 4 bases, J shed 4 bases, and the junction held 6 bases outside the gene matches. DNA of the CDR3: TGCGCCAGCAGCGCGACTAGCGGCGTATACGAGCAGTACTTC. It specifies CASSATSGVYEQYF.

The chain is built from TRBV7-2 and TRBJ1-1; D is unclear. In germline, CDR1 is SGHTA, CDR2 FQGNSA. Trimming removed 1 base from V and 0 bases from J, with 9 bases in between. The CDR3 spans 15 residues. The CDR3 DNA is TGTGCCAGCAGCTTAGGGCAGAGCTTGAACACTGAAGCTTTCTTT. The encoded protein is CASSLGQSLNTEAFF.

This chain connects TRBV10-2 to TRBJ2-5, with 13 nucleotides matching TRBD2. Germline trimming cut 6 bases from V and 4 bases from J; bases unmatched to any gene: 5. CDR1 is WSHSY, CDR2 SAAADI, per germline. The CDR3 has 15 amino acids. The CDR3 sequence: CASRTSGGAIETQYF. CDR3 in DNA: TGCGCCAGCAGAACTAGCGGGGGGGCGATAGAGACCCAGTACTTC.

This clonotype was observed at least ten times. The chain links TRBV27 to TRBJ1-2, with TRBD1 matching over 8 bases. Germline values: CDR1 MNHEY, CDR2 SMNVEV (reference sequence). V trimming: 10 bases; J trimming: 0 bases; junction bases outside the gene matches: 19. There are 18 residues in the CDR3. CDR3 sequence: CATRTGYLSGSTNYGYTF. CDR3 bases: TGTGCCACCCGGACAGGGTATTTGTCGGGATCAACTAACTATGGCTACACCTTC.

This clonotype was found a few times. The V call is TRBV7-2, the J call TRBJ1-2; D may be TRBD1 (6 bases). V lost 5 bases, J lost 4 bases, and 14 bases lay in between. CDR3 length equals 14 residues. CDR1 is SGHTA and CDR2 is FQGNSA in the germline V gene. DNA for the CDR3: TGTGCCAGCAGCACTACAGGGTTTTCCTATGGCTACACCTTC. It specifies CASSTTGFSYGYTF.

The sample holds a few counts of this clonotype. This chain connects TRBV7-6 to TRBJ2-1; D is unresolved. CDR1 is SGHVS, CDR2 FNYEAQ, per germline. The CDR3 covers 11 residues. The DNA for the CDR3 is TGTGCGTCTGGCAGAAACAATGAGCAGTTCTTC. As protein: CASGRNNEQFF.

This clonotype was counted only a few times. The CDR3 DNA reads TGCAGTGCTAGATTAAGACTAGCGGGGTCCTACGAGCAGTACTTC. As protein: CSARLRLAGSYEQYF. V and J are TRBV20-1 and TRBJ2-7, with 11 bases identical to TRBD2. In germline, CDR1 is DFQATT, CDR2 SNEGSKA (reference sequence). The CDR3 totals 15 residues. The V gene end was trimmed by 2 bases and the J gene end by 1 base; junction bases not matched to a gene: 4.

CDR3 DNA sequence: TGTGCCAGCAGCGTTAGGGGTAGCGGGTACACCGGGGAGCTGTTTTTT. Its protein is CASSVRGSGYTGELFF. J is TRBJ2-2 and V is TRBV9; 7 positions agree with TRBD2. CDR3 length equals 16 residues. CDR1 and CDR2 from the germline V gene are SGDLS and YYNGEE. V lost 2 bases to trimming and J lost 3 bases; unmatched junction nucleotides: 7.

This clonotype was seen many times. The chain combines TRBV4-2 with TRBJ1-2; D not resolved. CDR1 is LGHNA, CDR2 YNFKEQ, per germline. The CDR3 totals 14 residues. The ends were cut back, 4 bases at V and 6 bases at J, with 15 bases in the middle. Here the CDR3 reads CASSPPRRGNGYTF. In DNA form, the CDR3 reads TGTGCCAGCAGCCCACCCCGGCGGGGAAATGGCTACACCTTC.

The chain carries TRBV20-1 and TRBJ2-5; 11 nucleotides align to TRBD2. Per germline, CDR1 DFQATT and CDR2 SNEGSKA (reference sequence). CDR3 length: 16 residues. The J segment lost 7 bases and the V segment lost 2 bases, leaving 12 bases of the junction unmatched. CDR3 nucleotides: TGCAGTGCTAGACTAGCGGGAGGAGGGTTGGTTGGGACCCAGTACTTC. Translated: CSARLAGGGLVGTQYF.

This clonotype has ten or more counts. The chain combines TRBV4-2 with TRBJ1-5, with D unresolved. The CDR3 consists of 15 residues. Trimming left V 1 base short and J 2 bases short, with 9 bases between. Germline V gene lookup returns CDR1 LGHNA and CDR2 YNFKEQ. CDR3 sequence (DNA): TGTGCCAGCAGCCAAGTCAGTGGTGGCAATCAGCCCCAGCATTTT. It translates to CASSQVSGGNQPQHF.

V usage is TRBV4-1 and J usage is TRBJ1-2; D perhaps matches TRBD1 (5 bases). The germline gives CDR1 MGHRA, CDR2 YSYEKL. This CDR3 has 18 amino acids. V lost 0 bases and J 4 bases, leaving 21 bases between the germline ends. For the CDR3, the DNA is TGCGCCAGCAGCCAAGATATGCCAACAGGAGCTTTTTCCTATGGCTACACCTTC. This codes for CASSQDMPTGAFSYGYTF.

As concerns this clonotype: A much larger clone lies one base from this, so it may be a read error. V usage is TRBV10-3 and J usage is TRBJ1-5; D unclear. Germline V gives CDR1 ENHRY, CDR2 SYGVKD. The CDR3 totals 14 residues. CDR3 sequence: CTISMDGLNQPQHF. The CDR3 DNA reads TGTACCATCAGTATGGACGGGTTGAATCAGCCCCAGCATTTT.

This clonotype was detected a few times. This rearrangement joins TRBV27 to TRBJ2-5; 11 nucleotides line up with TRBD1. The last part of the DNA fits TRBJ2-7 better; the J call may be wrong. This CDR3 has 17 amino acids. Germline V lookup: CDR1 MNHEY, CDR2 SMNVEV (reference sequence). CDR3 protein: CASSLAILGQGAYEQYF. The CDR3 nucleotides read TGTGCCAGCAGTTTGGCGATATTGGGACAGGGGGCCTACGAGCAGTACTTC.

This clonotype was found many times. This chain uses TRBV9 with TRBJ2-5; 10 bases fit TRBD2. The ends lost 4 bases at V and 1 base at J; junction bases unmatched: 4. The CDR3 is made up of 15 amino acids. Germline lookup yields CDR1 SGDLS and CDR2 YYNGEE. CDR3 amino acids: CASSHSGGPQETQYF. The CDR3 bases are TGTGCCAGCAGCCATAGCGGGGGGCCCCAAGAGACCCAGTACTTC.

The chain joins TRBV27 to TRBJ2-4; 10 bases match TRBD1. The junction had 2 bases not matched to a gene; V was cut back by 5 bases and J by 7 bases. This CDR3 comprises 13 residues. Germline CDR1 and CDR2: MNHEY and SMNVEV (reference sequence). The CDR3 here is CASSEDRGNIQYF. The CDR3 bases are TGTGCCAGCAGTGAGGACAGGGGGAACATTCAGTACTTC.

This clonotype was observed a handful of times. The chain combines TRBV2 with TRBJ2-3, with 8 bases identical to TRBD2. This CDR3 contains 14 residues. V shed 6 bases and J 2 bases; nucleotides not matched to a gene: 4. The germline V gene encodes CDR1 SNHLY and CDR2 FYNNEI. The DNA of the CDR3 is TGTGCCAGCAGGAAGCGGGGGTCCACAGATACGCAGTATTTT. It specifies CASRKRGSTDTQYF.

The table lists this clonotype with a few counts. This chain uses TRBV20-1 with TRBJ1-6; the match to TRBD1 covers 8 bases. Germline-derived CDR1 and CDR2 are DFQATT and SNEGSKA (reference sequence). V dropped 6 bases and J dropped 8; count of bases not matched to a gene: 6. The CDR3 contains 13 residues. The CDR3 sequence is CSARTGRDSPLHF. CDR3 nucleotides: TGCAGTGCGAGGACAGGGCGGGATTCACCCCTCCACTTT.